These 23 T cell receptor beta chains share one sample of origin, sequenced in a study of T cell repertoires in cytomegalovirus infection (dated by TCRdb to between 2018 and 2020). Sequencing took place on an Illumina HiSeq 1500. The public reads were quality trimmed at Q25 with fastp and then assembled into clones with MiXCR by TCRdb, keeping productive beta chains. All rows with the same CDR3 protein become a single entry with the most common DNA and genes. Recorded for this sample are some 180,000 distinct CDR3 sequences; approximately 17% of them occurred a single time. The ten biggest clones cover about 25% of the sample. The source material was CD8+ T cells from PBMCs. The source is a human donor in good health (CMV status not recorded). Some clones in this sample may be carry-over from other donors' samples.

The chain employs TRBV29-1 and TRBJ1-2, with D possibly being TRBD1 (5 bases). The CDR3 is 18 amino acids. The germline V gene has CDR1 SQVTM and CDR2 ANQGSEA. V shed 4 bases and J shed 1 base, with 25 bases lying between them. CDR3 in DNA: TGCAGCGTTGTTGGTTTGTCGGGGGAAGGAGGGCTTAACTATGGCTACACCTTC. It specifies CSVVGLSGEGGLNYGYTF.

This clonotype came up a few times. The J gene is TRBJ1-5, the V gene TRBV2; D unresolved. Trimming left V 1 base short and J 0 bases short, with 7 bases between. This CDR3 has 15 residues. CDR1 is SNHLY and CDR2 is FYNNEI in the germline V gene. The CDR3 is CASSEGRVSNQPQHF. DNA of the CDR3: TGTGCCAGCAGTGAAGGTCGGGTTAGCAATCAGCCCCAGCATTTT.

This clonotype has just a few counts. The rearrangement joins TRBV7-6 to TRBJ2-3; tentative D call: TRBD1 (6 bases). The germline V gene has CDR1 SGHVS and CDR2 FNYEAQ. The V end lost 4 bases, the J end lost 7 bases, and 12 bases lay between the germline ends. The CDR3 is 13 amino acids. CDR3 nucleotide sequence: TGTGCCAGCAGCTCCCCGGGACAATATACGCAGTATTTT. Translation: CASSSPGQYTQYF.

This clonotype was seen repeatedly, ten times or more. The chain uses TRBV7-6 and TRBJ1-5; maybe TRBD1 (5 bases). The CDR3 runs to 14 residues. Germline V gives CDR1 SGHVS, CDR2 FNYEAQ. Trimming stripped 1 base from V and 2 bases from J, with 6 bases between. The CDR3 nucleotides are TGTGCCAGCAGCTTAGGAGGGGGCAATCAGCCCCAGCATTTT. Protein product: CASSLGGGNQPQHF.

A few counts support this clonotype. This chain joins TRBV5-1 and TRBJ2-1; unclear D gene. This CDR3 is 14 amino acids long. V was trimmed by 5 bases and J by 0 bases, leaving 9 bases between them. CDR1 SGHRS and CDR2 YFSETQ come from the germline V gene. Here the CDR3 reads CASSSVSSYNEQFF. In DNA, the CDR3 is TGCGCCAGCAGTTCAGTTTCCTCCTACAATGAGCAGTTCTTC.

This clonotype has at least ten counts. The chain couples TRBV7-2 to TRBJ1-2; D gene ambiguous. This CDR3 spans 11 amino acids. From germline, CDR1 is SGHTA and CDR2 FQGNSA. V shed 6 bases and J shed 2 bases, with 4 bases lying between them. CDR3 bases: TGTGCCAGCAGGGAAAACTATGGCTACACCTTC. Translating gives CASRENYGYTF.

A few counts support this clonotype. V gene TRBV12-3 or TRBV12-4 combines with J gene TRBJ1-2; 9 bases align to TRBD1. J was trimmed by 4 bases and V by 5 bases; bases with no gene match: 8. This CDR3 region has 15 residues. DNA for the CDR3: TGTGCCAGCAGTGCCGGGACAGGGTATTTCTATGGCTACACCTTC. Translation gives CASSAGTGYFYGYTF.

This clonotype was observed a few times. The genes are TRBV4-3 and TRBJ1-2; possibly TRBD1 for D (5 bases). V was clipped by 0 bases and J by 5 bases, with 10 bases between them. In germline, CDR1 is LGHNA, CDR2 YSLEER. This CDR3 region has 14 residues. The CDR3 DNA is TGCGCCAGCAGCCAAGATGAGTCAGGGTATGGCTACACCTTC. Amino acid sequence: CASSQDESGYGYTF.

This clonotype has only a few counts. The chain carries TRBV29-1 and TRBJ1-2; unclear D gene. Germline CDR1 SQVTM, CDR2 ANQGSEA. This CDR3 is built from 12 residues. V shed 3 bases and J shed 1 base, with 6 bases lying between them. CDR3 coding DNA: TGCAGCGTTGAGGGGTATAACTATGGCTACACCTTC. Translated: CSVEGYNYGYTF.

This clonotype occurred a few times. The chain carries TRBV12-3 or TRBV12-4 and TRBJ2-7; D is uncertain. The ends were cut back, 5 bases at V and 5 bases at J, with 10 bases in the middle. The CDR3 length is 12 residues. CDR3 protein: CASSPPGHEQYF. Written as DNA, the CDR3 is TGTGCCAGCAGTCCCCCGGGCCACGAGCAGTACTTC.

CDR3 coding DNA: TGTGCCAGCAGCTTAGGCACAGTACGAGCAGAAGACTACGAGCAGTACTTC. This sequence encodes CASSLGTVRAEDYEQYF. The V gene is TRBV13, the J gene TRBJ2-7; D ambiguous. V lost 0 bases and J lost 3, with 18 bases in between. CDR3 length: 17 amino acids. Germline values: CDR1 PRHDT, CDR2 FYEKMQ (reference sequence).

As concerns this clonotype: One junction end disagrees with the germline gene, perhaps due to a read error. The chain joins TRBV11-1 to TRBJ2-7; 7 nucleotides match TRBD1. The CDR3 has 11 amino acids. The V gene's germline CDR1 is SGHAT and CDR2 FQDESV (reference sequence). CDR3 sequence reads: CASSRDSTVRF. CDR3 in DNA: TGTGCCAGCAGCCGGGACAGCACCGTGCGGTTC.

The rearrangement uses TRBV7-9 and TRBJ1-1, with a weak D call TRBD1 (6 bases). The CDR3 is made up of 20 amino acids. The germline CDR1 and CDR2 sequences are SEHNR and FQNEAQ (reference sequence). The V end lost 1 base, the J end lost 1 base, and 25 bases lay between the germline ends. The CDR3, as DNA: TGTGCCAGCAGCTTAGGGGGCTTACAGGGTTCCGTGGGGGCGAACACTGAAGCTTTCTTT. This sequence encodes CASSLGGLQGSVGANTEAFF.

This clonotype was recorded a few times. The J gene is TRBJ2-1, the V gene TRBV7-9; 10 nucleotides match TRBD1. CDR1 SEHNR and CDR2 FQNEAQ come from the germline V gene (reference sequence). The V gene end was trimmed by 5 bases and the J gene end by 9 bases; junction bases not matched to a gene: 4. The CDR3 is made up of 13 amino acids. The CDR3 DNA is TGTGCCAGCAGCGGGGACAGGGGCGGTGAGCAGTTCTTC. This codes for CASSGDRGGEQFF.

The V gene is TRBV6-2 or TRBV6-3, the J gene TRBJ2-7; 7 nucleotides align to TRBD1. Germline V gene data show CDR1 as MNHEY and CDR2 as SVGEGT. The V segment lost 7 bases and the J segment 2 bases; nucleotides outside the gene matches: 11. CDR3 size: 15 residues. This CDR3 is CASTPRTGQPYEQYF. DNA of the CDR3: TGTGCCAGCACCCCACGGACAGGACAACCCTACGAGCAGTACTTC.

The chain employs TRBV7-9 and TRBJ1-2, with a tentative D call TRBD1 (6 bases). Between the trimmed V and J ends, which lost 5 bases and 4 bases, there was a span of 17 bases. The CDR3 is 15 residues long. Germline loops: CDR1 SEHNR, CDR2 FQNEAQ (reference sequence). CDR3 amino acids: CASSPSGGLSYGYTF. The CDR3 DNA sequence: TGTGCCAGCAGCCCGTCGGGGGGGCTGAGCTATGGCTACACCTTC.

The chain uses TRBV29-1 and TRBJ2-7; TRBD1 might be the D (6 bases). Germline CDR1 SQVTM, CDR2 ANQGSEA. Trimming left V 1 base short and J 0 bases short, with 7 bases between. This CDR3 spans 13 amino acids. DNA for the CDR3: TGCAGCGTTGAAGGGACAGACTCCTACGAGCAGTACTTC. Amino acid sequence: CSVEGTDSYEQYF.

In this sample, this clonotype turned up a few times. The chain is built from TRBV6-2 or TRBV6-3 and TRBJ2-7, with TRBD2 as a possible D gene (5 bases). V was cut by 5 bases and J by 2 bases, with 13 bases left in between. The CDR3 runs 14 residues. Germline CDR1 reads MNHEY; CDR2 reads SVGEGT. The CDR3 DNA reads as TGTGCCAGCAGTCTTGGACCGCGGGCCTACGAGCAGTACTTC. It encodes CASSLGPRAYEQYF.

This clonotype was seen only a few times. The V and J genes are TRBV14 and TRBJ2-2; D perhaps matches TRBD1 (5 bases). The CDR3 is 16 amino acids. Trimming cost V 1 base and J 5 bases, with 14 bases left between them. Looked up from germline, CDR1 is SGHDN and CDR2 is FVKESK. This CDR3 reads CASSQVGQGRTGELFF. The DNA for the CDR3 is TGTGCCAGCAGCCAAGTCGGGCAGGGTCGTACCGGGGAGCTGTTTTTT.

This rearrangement joins TRBV28 to TRBJ2-7, with D uncertain. The CDR3 totals 16 residues. Looked up from germline, CDR1 is MDHEN and CDR2 is SYDVKM. With 2 bases removed from V and 1 base from J, the gap between germline ends came to 15 bases. The CDR3 bases are TGTGCCAGCAGTTTAGAAGTAGGTAGGTTTTCCTACGAGCAGTACTTC. Encoded protein: CASSLEVGRFSYEQYF.

This chain uses TRBV19 with TRBJ2-1; D unclear. Germline V CDR1 and CDR2: LNHDA, SQIVND (reference sequence). V was shortened by 3 bases and J by 0 bases, with 6 bases between the two germline ends. This CDR3 has 14 residues. CDR3 coding DNA: TGTGCCAGTAGTATTTGGGGCTCCTACAATGAGCAGTTCTTC. As protein: CASSIWGSYNEQFF.

A few counts support this clonotype. This chain uses TRBV7-8 with TRBJ1-2, with 9 bases fitting TRBD1. There are 15 residues in the CDR3. V dropped 5 bases and J dropped 5; count of bases not matched to a gene: 9. Germline V gives CDR1 SGHVS, CDR2 FQNEAQ. The CDR3 bases are TGTGCCAGCAGCCTGGTGGGACAGGGAGGATATGGCTACACCTTC. It codes for CASSLVGQGGYGYTF.

This clonotype has a handful of counts. The rearrangement uses TRBV6-2 or TRBV6-3 and TRBJ1-2, with D possibly TRBD1 on 5 matching bases. The CDR3 totals 16 residues. The ends were cut back, 2 bases at V and 4 bases at J, with 17 bases in the middle. Germline V gene sequence: CDR1 MNHEY, CDR2 SVGEGT. CDR3 nucleotides: TGTGCCAGCAGTTACAGCGCGCAGGGTATGACCTATGGCTACACCTTC. Protein: CASSYSAQGMTYGYTF.